What follows are 18 T cell receptor beta chains derived from one specimen sequenced in a study of T cells after posttransplantation cyclophosphamide. Profiling relied on immunoSEQ multiplex PCR, and the TCRdb table lists in-frame clones only, not all of them. Seen here are almost 5,500 clones, roughly 93% observed once, and the top ten hold 1.4%. What was sequenced was CD4+ T cells sorted from bone marrow. The receptor set was obtained from an older woman in good health, CMV-negative, and a related stem cell transplant donor.

The rearrangement uses TRBV9 and TRBJ2-3; 7 bases map to TRBD2. In germline, CDR1 is SGDLS, CDR2 YYNGEE. V dropped 2 bases and J dropped 1; count of bases not matched to a gene: 7. The CDR3 consists of 16 residues. CDR3 amino acids: CASSVFAGAGTDTQYF. CDR3 nucleotide sequence: TGTGCCAGCAGCGTGTTTGCGGGAGCAGGCACAGATACGCAGTATTTT.

This clone was counted a single time. The chain combines TRBV5-4 with TRBJ2-3; 12 bases line up with TRBD2. The length of the CDR3 is 15 residues. Per germline, CDR1 SGHNT and CDR2 YYREEE (reference sequence). J gave up 1 base and V 4 bases, and 1 base lay outside the gene matches. The CDR3 bases are TGTGCCAGCAGCAGACTAGCGGGGGGCACAGATACGCAGTATTTT. It codes for CASSRLAGGTDTQYF.

V is TRBV7-2 and J is TRBJ1-1; D possibly corresponds to TRBD1 (5 bases). This CDR3 has 13 amino acids. Trimming took 3 bases from V and 1 from J, leaving 6 bases between them. The V gene's germline CDR1 is SGHTA and CDR2 FQGNSA. CDR3 in amino acids: CASSLTANTEAFF. The CDR3 region has the DNA TGTGCCAGCAGCTTGACAGCGAACACTGAAGCTTTCTTT.

The rearrangement joins TRBV7-9 to TRBJ1-4; D gene ambiguous. Germline V gene lookup returns CDR1 SEHNR and CDR2 FQNEAQ (reference sequence). Between the trimmed V and J ends, which lost 3 bases and 7 bases, there was a span of 9 bases. The length of the CDR3 is 13 residues. The CDR3 spells CASSFLPSEKLFF. CDR3 sequence (DNA): TGTGCCAGCAGCTTTCTCCCGAGTGAAAAACTGTTTTTT.

In nucleotides, the CDR3 is TGTGCCAGTAGTACAGACGTTGGACAGGGCTTAAACTATGGCTACACCTTC. The encoded protein is CASSTDVGQGLNYGYTF. The rearrangement joins TRBV19 to TRBJ1-2; 8 nucleotides align to TRBD1. Trimming took 4 bases from V and 2 from J; bases not matched to a gene: 12. Germline CDR1 LNHDA, CDR2 SQIVND (reference sequence). The CDR3 runs 17 residues.

V gene TRBV28 combines with J gene TRBJ1-6, with a possible D match to TRBD1 (5 bases). The CDR3 spans 16 residues. The ends were cut back, 3 bases at V and 5 bases at J, with 14 bases in the middle. Germline CDR1 is MDHEN and CDR2 is SYDVKM. In DNA, the CDR3 is TGTGCCAGCAGTTTTGATGCGGGGCGGAATAATTCACCCCTCCACTTT. It yields the protein CASSFDAGRNNSPLHF.

The chain uses TRBV6-6 and TRBJ1-2; D not certain. There are 12 residues in the CDR3. Germline V gene data show CDR1 as MNHNY and CDR2 as SVGAGI (reference sequence). V was cut by 6 bases and J by 8 bases, with 13 bases left in between. The CDR3 loop is CASRSALRGYTF. The CDR3 coding sequence is TGTGCCAGCAGGTCAGCGCTGCGGGGCTACACCTTC.

In its sample, this clone was seen once. The chain is built from TRBV2 and TRBJ2-3; D uncertain. The ends were cut back, 8 bases at V and 0 bases at J, with 12 bases in the middle. The V gene's germline CDR1 is SNHLY and CDR2 FYNNEI. CDR3 length: 14 residues. The CDR3 region is CASLHRHSTDTQYF. The DNA for the CDR3 is TGTGCCAGCTTACATCGTCACAGCACAGATACGCAGTATTTT.

V is TRBV28 and J is TRBJ2-6; tentatively, D is TRBD1 (6 bases). The germline V gene encodes CDR1 MDHEN and CDR2 SYDVKM. The CDR3 has 17 amino acids. V lost 4 bases to trimming and J lost 4 bases, with 17 bases between them. The CDR3 loop is CASSSHTGSPGANVLTF. CDR3 nucleotide sequence: TGTGCCAGCAGTTCCCATACAGGGTCACCCGGGGCCAACGTCCTGACTTTC.

About this clone itself: This sample also contains other DNA sequences that code for the same CDR3. The V call is TRBV4-1, the J call TRBJ2-5, with a tentative D call TRBD2 (5 bases). CDR1 and CDR2 from the germline V gene are MGHRA and YSYEKL. This CDR3 is built from 14 residues. Between the trimmed V and J ends, which lost 1 base and 3 bases, there was a span of 9 bases. This chain's CDR3 is CASSQVHGEETQYF. In nucleotides, the CDR3 is TGCGCCAGCAGCCAAGTTCACGGGGAAGAGACCCAGTACTTC.

DNA for the CDR3: TGTGCCAGCAGTCCACAGGTCTATGGCTACACCTTC. Residues: CASSPQVYGYTF. This chain connects TRBV28 to TRBJ1-2; perhaps TRBD1 as D (5 bases). Germline loops: CDR1 MDHEN, CDR2 SYDVKM. This CDR3 is 12 amino acids long. Trimming removed 5 bases at V and 4 bases at J, with 8 bases between.

The chain couples TRBV20-1 to TRBJ2-1; D might be TRBD2 (5 bases). The CDR3 consists of 11 residues. V was clipped by 1 base and J by 15 bases, with 13 bases between them. Germline lookup yields CDR1 DFQATT and CDR2 SNEGSKA (reference sequence). CDR3 sequence reads: CSARGGLGPFF. CDR3 sequence (DNA): TGCAGTGCTAGAGGTGGACTCGGTCCGTTCTTC.

CDR3 amino acids: CASSPGQGLKNIQYF. As DNA, the CDR3 is TGTGCCAGCAGCCCGGGACAGGGACTCAAAAACATTCAGTACTTC. The rearrangement uses TRBV7-2 and TRBJ2-4; 9 bases agree with TRBD1. The length of the CDR3 is 15 residues. The V gene end was trimmed by 5 bases and the J gene end by 3 bases; junction bases not matched to a gene: 5. Germline V gives CDR1 SGHTA, CDR2 FQGNSA.

The J gene is TRBJ2-1, the V gene TRBV18; TRBD2 is a possible D gene (5 bases). This CDR3 is built from 16 residues. V was trimmed by 4 bases and J by 1 base, leaving 14 bases between them. Germline CDR1 is KGHSH and CDR2 is LQKENI. CDR3 in DNA: TGTGCCAGCTCACAGCTTCCGGGGTCGTCCTACAATGAGCAGTTCTTC. Amino acids: CASSQLPGSSYNEQFF.

The V call is TRBV5-1, the J call TRBJ2-2; 9 nucleotides align to TRBD2. The CDR3 contains 17 residues. CDR1 SGHRS and CDR2 YFSETQ come from the germline V gene. J lost 3 bases, V lost 1 base, and 7 bases had no gene match. In nucleotides, the CDR3 is TGCGCCAGCAGCTTGTCTGGGCTAGCGGGGCACACCGGGGAGCTGTTTTTT. Translation gives CASSLSGLAGHTGELFF.

This clone was seen a few times. The DNA of the CDR3 is TGTGCCAGTAGTATGTCGGGAGTGAACTACGAGCAGTACTTC. Its protein is CASSMSGVNYEQYF. V gene TRBV19 combines with J gene TRBJ2-7, with TRBD2 as a possible D gene (6 bases). V lost 3 bases to trimming and J lost 3 bases, with 12 bases between them. This CDR3 has 14 amino acids. The V gene's germline CDR1 is LNHDA and CDR2 SQIVND (reference sequence).

The chain links TRBV30 to TRBJ2-7; TRBD1 matches at 7 bases. Germline CDR1 reads GTSNPN; CDR2 reads SVGIG (reference sequence). J was trimmed by 0 bases and V by 2 bases; bases with no gene match: 7. CDR3 length: 15 amino acids. CDR3 region: CAWSPWDSHSYEQYF. The CDR3 DNA reads as TGTGCCTGGAGTCCCTGGGACAGCCACTCCTACGAGCAGTACTTC.

This chain links TRBV7-2 with TRBJ1-2; 10 nucleotides match TRBD1. CDR1 SGHTA and CDR2 FQGNSA come from the germline V gene. The CDR3 consists of 15 residues. The V gene end was trimmed by 8 bases and the J gene end by 8 bases; junction bases not matched to a gene: 14. The CDR3, as DNA: TGTGCCAGCGGTCACGGGACAGGGGCCCTAAAGGGCTACACCTTC. This sequence encodes CASGHGTGALKGYTF.